This T cell receptor (beta chain) was sequenced during a study of human T cells and chemical hapten exposure. CDR1 and CDR2 (germline): SNHLY, FYNNEI. This CDR3 comprises 14 residues. Trimming removed 3 bases at V and 4 bases at J, with 9 bases between. In its sample, this clonotype was seen many times. TCRdb called the RACE reads again in MiXCR, with one record for every CDR3 protein. The data show under 300,000 distinct CDR3 sequences, with around 7.3% seen just once and less than 1.5% held by the top ten. Indicated time point: pre-sensitization, week 0. Treatment meaning: therapeutic diphenylcyclopropenone sensitization with weekly scalp DPC.

The rearrangement links TRBV2 to TRBJ1-4; D is ambiguous. The input for sequencing was whole blood, taken in connection with sensitization to the hapten diphenylcyclopropenone (DPC). The receptor was isolated from a man aged 18 to 30 with alopecia areata. Some clones in this sample may be carry-over from other donors' samples. The CDR3, as DNA: TGTGCCAGCAGTGAGGCGAGGAATAATGAAAAACTGTTTTTT. Its protein product is CASSEARNNEKLFF.